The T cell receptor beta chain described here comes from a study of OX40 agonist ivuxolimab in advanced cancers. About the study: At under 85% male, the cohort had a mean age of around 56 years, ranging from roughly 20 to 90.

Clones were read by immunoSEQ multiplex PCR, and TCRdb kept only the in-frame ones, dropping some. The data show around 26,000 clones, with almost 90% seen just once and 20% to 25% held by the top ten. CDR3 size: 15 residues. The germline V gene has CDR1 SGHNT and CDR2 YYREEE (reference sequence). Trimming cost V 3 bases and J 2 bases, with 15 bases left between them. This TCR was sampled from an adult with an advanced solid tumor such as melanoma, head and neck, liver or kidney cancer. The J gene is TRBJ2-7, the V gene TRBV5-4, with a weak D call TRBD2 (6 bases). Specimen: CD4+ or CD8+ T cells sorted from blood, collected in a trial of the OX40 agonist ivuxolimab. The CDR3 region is CASSSRDPGAYEQYF. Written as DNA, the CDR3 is TGTGCCAGCAGCTCTCGGGACCCGGGGGCCTACGAGCAGTACTTC. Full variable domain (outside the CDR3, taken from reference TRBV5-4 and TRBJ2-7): ETGVTQSPTHLIKTRGQQVTLRCSSQSGHNTVSWYQQALGQGPQFIFQYYREEENGRGNFPPRFSGLQFPNYSSELNVNALELDDSALYLCASSSRDPGAYEQYFGPGTRLTVT.